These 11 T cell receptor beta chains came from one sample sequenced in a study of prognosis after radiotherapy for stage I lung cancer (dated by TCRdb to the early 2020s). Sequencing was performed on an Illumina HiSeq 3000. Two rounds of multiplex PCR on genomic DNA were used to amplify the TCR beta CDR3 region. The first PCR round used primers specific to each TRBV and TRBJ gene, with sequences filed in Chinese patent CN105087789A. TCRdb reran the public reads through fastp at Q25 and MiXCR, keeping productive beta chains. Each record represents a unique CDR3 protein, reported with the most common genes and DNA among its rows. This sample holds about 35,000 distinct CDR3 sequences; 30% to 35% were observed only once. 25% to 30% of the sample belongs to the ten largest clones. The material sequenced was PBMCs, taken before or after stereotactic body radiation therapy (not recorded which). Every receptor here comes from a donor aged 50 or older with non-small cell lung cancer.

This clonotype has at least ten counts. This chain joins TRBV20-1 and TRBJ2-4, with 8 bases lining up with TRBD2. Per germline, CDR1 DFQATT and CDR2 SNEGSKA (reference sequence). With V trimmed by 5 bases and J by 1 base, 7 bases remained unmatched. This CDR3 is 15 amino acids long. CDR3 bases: TGCAGTGCTGCGAGCGGGGGTACCGCCAAAAACATTCAGTACTTC. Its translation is CSAASGGTAKNIQYF.

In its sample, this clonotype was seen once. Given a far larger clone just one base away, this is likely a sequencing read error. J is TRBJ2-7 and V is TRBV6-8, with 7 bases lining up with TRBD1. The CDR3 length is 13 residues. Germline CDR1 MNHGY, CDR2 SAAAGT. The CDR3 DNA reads TGTGCCATCAGTCTGCTGAGGGGGCTTGAGCAGTACTTC. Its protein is CAISLLRGLEQYF.

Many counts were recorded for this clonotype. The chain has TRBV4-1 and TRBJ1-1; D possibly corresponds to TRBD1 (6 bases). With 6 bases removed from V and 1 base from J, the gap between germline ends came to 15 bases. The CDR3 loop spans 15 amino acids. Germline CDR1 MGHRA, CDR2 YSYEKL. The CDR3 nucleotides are TGCGCCAGCAGTACTACCGGGACAAGGAACACTGAAGCTTTCTTT. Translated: CASSTTGTRNTEAFF.

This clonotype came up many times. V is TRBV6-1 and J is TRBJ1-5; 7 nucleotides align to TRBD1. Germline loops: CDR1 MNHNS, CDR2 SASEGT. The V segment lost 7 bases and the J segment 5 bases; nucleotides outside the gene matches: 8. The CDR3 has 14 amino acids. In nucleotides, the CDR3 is TGTGCCAGCAACCGGGACAGCTTTTATCAGCCCCAGCATTTT. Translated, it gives CASNRDSFYQPQHF.

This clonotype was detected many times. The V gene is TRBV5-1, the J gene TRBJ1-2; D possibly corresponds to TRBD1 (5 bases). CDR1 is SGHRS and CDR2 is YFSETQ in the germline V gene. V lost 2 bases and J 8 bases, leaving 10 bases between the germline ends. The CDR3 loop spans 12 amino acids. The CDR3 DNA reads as TGCGCCAGCAGCTTCGAGGGGTACGGCTACACCTTC. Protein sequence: CASSFEGYGYTF.

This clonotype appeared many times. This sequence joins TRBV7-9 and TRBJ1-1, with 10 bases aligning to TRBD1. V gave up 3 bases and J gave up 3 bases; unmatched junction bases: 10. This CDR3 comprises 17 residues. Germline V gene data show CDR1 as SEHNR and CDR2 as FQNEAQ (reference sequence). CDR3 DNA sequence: TGTGCCAGCAGCTTTCTGGGTTATGGGACAGGGGACACTGAAGCTTTCTTT. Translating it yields CASSFLGYGTGDTEAFF.

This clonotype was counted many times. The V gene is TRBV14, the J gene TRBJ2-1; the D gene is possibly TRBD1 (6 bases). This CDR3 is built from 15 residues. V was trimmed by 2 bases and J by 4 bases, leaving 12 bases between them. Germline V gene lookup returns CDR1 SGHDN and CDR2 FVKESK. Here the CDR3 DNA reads TGTGCCAGCAGCCAATCCGGGACACCTTACAATGAGCAGTTCTTC. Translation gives CASSQSGTPYNEQFF.

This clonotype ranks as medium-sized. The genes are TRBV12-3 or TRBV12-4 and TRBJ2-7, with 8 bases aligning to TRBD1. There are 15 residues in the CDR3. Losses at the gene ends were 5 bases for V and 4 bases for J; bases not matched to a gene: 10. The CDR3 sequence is CASSRSGTGAYEQYF. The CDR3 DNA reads TGTGCCAGCAGTCGATCCGGGACAGGAGCTTACGAGCAGTACTTC.

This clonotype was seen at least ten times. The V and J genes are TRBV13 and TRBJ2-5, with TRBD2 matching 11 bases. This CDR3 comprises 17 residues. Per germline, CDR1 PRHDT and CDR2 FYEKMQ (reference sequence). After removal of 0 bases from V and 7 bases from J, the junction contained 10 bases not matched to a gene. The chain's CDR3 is CASSLGLGTSGAGTQYF. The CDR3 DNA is TGTGCCAGCAGCTTAGGCCTGGGGACTAGCGGTGCGGGGACCCAGTACTTC.

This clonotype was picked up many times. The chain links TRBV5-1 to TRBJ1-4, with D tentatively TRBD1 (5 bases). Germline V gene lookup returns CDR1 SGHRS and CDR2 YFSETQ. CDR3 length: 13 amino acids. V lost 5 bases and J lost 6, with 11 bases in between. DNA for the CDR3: TGCGCCAGCAGACAGGTTGTCGATGAAAAACTGTTTTTT. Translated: CASRQVVDEKLFF.

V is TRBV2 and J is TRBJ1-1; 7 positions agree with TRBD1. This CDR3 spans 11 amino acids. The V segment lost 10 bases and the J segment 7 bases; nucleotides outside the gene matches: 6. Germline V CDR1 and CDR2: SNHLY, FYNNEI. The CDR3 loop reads CATEQGIEAFF. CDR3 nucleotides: TGTGCCACTGAACAGGGGATTGAAGCTTTCTTT.